Listed here are 18 T cell receptor beta chains from one sample, sequenced in a study of shared clonotypes between healthy human individuals (dated by TCRdb to between 2020 and 2021). Libraries came from the immunoSEQ multiplex PCR assay. TCRdb mirrors the immuneACCESS table, restricted to in-frame sequences. Some clones are absent from its copies; in checked studies, under half trace to an unresolved V gene, and the reason for the others is unknown. Recorded for this sample are 2 million to 2.5 million clones; approximately 93% of them occurred a single time. Jointly, the top ten make up about 0.39% of the sample. The sequencing sample was made of naive CD4+ T cells from PBMCs. According to the study, the label for this sample's cell subset or site signals: CD45RA+ positively selected. The receptors shown here come from a man younger than 30 in good health. Some clones in this sample may be carry-over from other donors' samples.

The CDR3 spells CASSPKSEGANVLTF. CDR3 sequence (DNA): TGTGCCAGCTCACCGAAGAGTGAGGGGGCCAACGTCCTGACTTTC. V is TRBV18 and J is TRBJ2-6; D unclear. This CDR3 has 15 residues. Per the germline V gene, CDR1 is KGHSH and CDR2 is LQKENI. V shed 3 bases and J shed 4 bases, with 10 bases lying between them. Filled out from reference TRBV18 and TRBJ2-6, the complete variable domain reads NAGVMQNPRHLVRRRGQEARLRCSPMKGHSHVYWYRQLPEEGLKFMVYLQKENIIDESGMPKERFSAEFPKEGPSILRIQQVVRGDSAAYFCASSPKSEGANVLTFGAGSRLTVL.

This chain uses TRBV6-5 with TRBJ2-2; D gene uncertain. The germline V and J ends were trimmed by 6 bases and 7 bases, with 15 bases remaining between them. CDR1 MNHEY and CDR2 SVGAGI come from the germline V gene. This CDR3 spans 14 amino acids. CDR3 protein: CASRKPGYNGELFF. In nucleotides, the CDR3 is TGTGCCAGCAGGAAACCGGGTTATAACGGGGAGCTGTTTTTT.

This clone was counted only a few times. CDR3 bases: TGTGCCAGCAGTTTTTTTGGGTCGCGTGAAGCTTTCTTT. Translation: CASSFFGSREAFF. V is TRBV28 and J is TRBJ1-1; unclear D gene. The V end was cut by 3 bases, the J end by 7 bases, with 12 bases between. This CDR3 comprises 13 residues. Germline CDR1 is MDHEN and CDR2 is SYDVKM.

This chain uses TRBV7-2 with TRBJ1-4; D unclear. This CDR3 has 15 residues. The V gene's germline CDR1 is SGHTA and CDR2 FQGNSA. The V and J ends lost 4 bases and 8 bases respectively, with 17 bases between them. The CDR3 here is CASSSTGRSGEKLFF. DNA for the CDR3: TGTGCCAGCAGCTCCACCGGACGCAGCGGAGAAAAACTGTTTTTT.

This rearrangement joins TRBV28 to TRBJ1-4; D perhaps matches TRBD1 (5 bases). V was shortened by 3 bases and J by 5 bases, with 16 bases between the two germline ends. This CDR3 is 16 amino acids long. Germline V gene sequence: CDR1 MDHEN, CDR2 SYDVKM. CDR3 in amino acids: CASSLGGGVINEKLFF. The CDR3 nucleotides are TGTGCCAGCAGTTTGGGCGGGGGGGTAATAAATGAAAAACTGTTTTTT.

This clone was seen a single time. The rearrangement joins TRBV11-1 to TRBJ2-2, with 9 bases that match TRBD1. This CDR3 contains 17 residues. The junction had 11 bases not matched to a gene; V was cut back by 3 bases and J by 6 bases. Germline CDR1 SGHAT, CDR2 FQDESV (reference sequence). CDR3 amino acids: CASSFSRDRVIAGELFF. The CDR3 DNA sequence: TGTGCCAGCAGCTTTAGCCGGGACAGGGTAATCGCCGGGGAGCTGTTTTTT.

The chain couples TRBV19 to TRBJ2-5, with 9 bases identical to TRBD1. The CDR3 extends over 14 amino acids. Germline V gene sequence: CDR1 LNHDA, CDR2 SQIVND (reference sequence). With 5 bases clipped from V and 4 bases from J, the junction kept 5 bases outside the gene matches. CDR3 loop: CASSSRQGGETQYF. CDR3 DNA: TGTGCCAGTAGTTCCAGACAGGGGGGAGAGACCCAGTACTTC.

This clone was seen only once. This chain connects TRBV6-5 to TRBJ1-4, with D hard to call. With 0 bases removed from V and 3 bases from J, the gap between germline ends came to 8 bases. CDR1 and CDR2 (germline): MNHEY, SVGAGI. This CDR3 comprises 15 residues. In DNA, the CDR3 is TGTGCCAGCAGTTACTCCTTGGGGTCTAATGAAAAACTGTTTTTT. Its translation is CASSYSLGSNEKLFF.

The CDR3 reads CATGVLGTEAFF. The CDR3 coding sequence is TGTGCCACCGGAGTTCTCGGCACTGAAGCTTTCTTT. This rearrangement joins TRBV5-6 to TRBJ1-1; D is unclear. The V and J ends lost 9 bases and 4 bases respectively, with 13 bases between them. The germline V gene has CDR1 SGHDT and CDR2 YYEEEE. This CDR3 spans 12 amino acids.

The chain has TRBV9 and TRBJ2-7; TRBD2 might be the D (5 bases). V was trimmed by 4 bases and J by 2 bases, leaving 13 bases between them. Germline V gene sequence: CDR1 SGDLS, CDR2 YYNGEE. This CDR3 comprises 14 residues. The DNA for the CDR3 is TGTGCCAGCAGCCCCCGGGGTGGTGCCTACGAGCAGTACTTC. This encodes CASSPRGGAYEQYF.

The V and J genes are TRBV7-3 and TRBJ2-7, with TRBD2 identical over 9 bases. J was trimmed by 2 bases and V by 0 bases; bases with no gene match: 5. CDR3 length equals 16 residues. CDR1 and CDR2 (germline): SGHTA, FQGTGA. Written as DNA, the CDR3 is TGTGCCAGCAGCTTAACGTCCGCTAGCGGGGCCTACGAGCAGTACTTC. Encoded protein: CASSLTSASGAYEQYF. The whole variable domain, filled in from reference TRBV7-3 and TRBJ2-7, reads GAGVSQTPSNKVTEKGKYVELRCDPISGHTALYWYRQSLGQGPEFLIYFQGTGAADDSGLPNDRFFAVRPEGSVSTLKIQRTERGDSAVYLCASSLTSASGAYEQYFGPGTRLTVT.

The table lists this clone with a count of one. The CDR3 bases are TGTGCCAGCAGTGGACAGGGGCAAACTTACGAGCAGTACTTC. Protein: CASSGQGQTYEQYF. The chain uses TRBV6-5 and TRBJ2-7; 9 bases are a match to TRBD1. CDR1 and CDR2 from the germline V gene are MNHEY and SVGAGI. Unmatched junction bases numbered 6, after V lost 5 bases and J lost 4 bases. The CDR3 is 14 amino acids.

The sample holds one count of this clone. The chain recombines TRBV4-2 with TRBJ2-3; D remains unclear. Germline V gene sequence: CDR1 LGHNA, CDR2 YNFKEQ. This CDR3 is 12 amino acids long. V was pared by 3 bases and J by 5 bases, with 6 bases between. The CDR3 coding sequence is TGTGCCAGCAGCCACCGAGGAGATACGCAGTATTTT. This encodes CASSHRGDTQYF.

This chain links TRBV14 with TRBJ1-2; the D is unclear. The V and J ends lost 2 bases and 2 bases respectively, with 6 bases between them. This CDR3 is built from 13 residues. CDR1 and CDR2 (germline): SGHDN, FVKESK. The CDR3 loop reads CASSQRPNYGYTF. The CDR3 DNA sequence: TGTGCCAGCAGCCAACGACCCAACTATGGCTACACCTTC.

J is TRBJ1-2 and V is TRBV2; maybe TRBD1 (5 bases). Trimming pared 7 bases from V and 8 bases from J, leaving 20 bases between. Germline values: CDR1 SNHLY, CDR2 FYNNEI. This CDR3 region has 14 residues. The CDR3 DNA reads TGTGCCAGCACCCCGCCCACCAGGGTCCTAGGCTACACCTTC. Its translation: CASTPPTRVLGYTF.

The chain employs TRBV28 and TRBJ2-2; the match to TRBD1 covers 7 bases. This CDR3 is 17 amino acids long. Germline V gene sequence: CDR1 MDHEN, CDR2 SYDVKM. V lost 5 bases to trimming and J lost 6 bases; unmatched junction nucleotides: 15. The CDR3 DNA is TGTGCCAGCAGTCCCTTAACCGGGACAGTGTCATCCGGGGAGCTGTTTTTT. This translates into CASSPLTGTVSSGELFF.

This rearrangement joins TRBV5-4 to TRBJ2-7; 9 bases match TRBD2. The CDR3 has 15 amino acids. V shed 4 bases, J shed 5 bases, and the junction held 10 bases outside the gene matches. Germline V gene sequence: CDR1 SGHNT, CDR2 YYREEE (reference sequence). The CDR3 nucleotides read TGTGCCAGCAGCCCGACTAGCGGAGCCAGTAACGAGCAGTACTTC. It specifies CASSPTSGASNEQYF. Using reference TRBV5-4 and TRBJ2-7 for the parts outside the CDR3, the full variable domain is ETGVTQSPTHLIKTRGQQVTLRCSSQSGHNTVSWYQQALGQGPQFIFQYYREEENGRGNFPPRFSGLQFPNYSSELNVNALELDDSALYLCASSPTSGASNEQYFGPGTRLTVT.

The chain recombines TRBV9 with TRBJ2-1, with 8 bases that match TRBD2. This CDR3 is built from 16 residues. Unmatched junction bases numbered 7, after V lost 0 bases and J lost 5 bases. Germline CDR1 is SGDLS and CDR2 is YYNGEE. The CDR3 coding sequence is TGTGCCAGCAGCGTAGACCCTAGCGGGTACAACAATGAGCAGTTCTTC. Its protein product is CASSVDPSGYNNEQFF.